The T cell receptor beta chain under discussion was sequenced for a study of vaccination and CD4 T cells after COVID-19. The wider study: The post-vaccine samples came a median approximately 75 days after dose two (range 14 to 241).

Points from the study as a whole: When vaccine-specific clones from convalescent patients were examined, 304 of 307 were spike mono-reactive.

TCRdb reprocessed the PCR reads via MiXCR and lists one record per CDR3 protein. This table holds just over 20,000 distinct CDR3 sequences, roughly 50% found once. Concerning this clonotype itself: The antigen remains unidentified.

CDR3 length: 13 amino acids. In germline, CDR1 is SGHRS, CDR2 YFSETQ. The V gene lost 4 bases and the J gene lost 8 bases, with 15 bases spanning the gap. The V and J genes are TRBV5-1 and TRBJ1-2; the D is unclear. The sequencing used CD4+ T cells from blood, collected before SARS-CoV-2 vaccination. This sequence was found in a human donor who had recovered from COVID-19. The CDR3 sequence: CASSPDPSRGYTF. CDR3 DNA: TGCGCCAGCAGCCCTGACCCATCCCGGGGCTACACCTTC.